The present TCR beta chain was sequenced within a study of shared clonotypes between healthy human individuals. Libraries were prepared by immunoSEQ multiplex PCR; TCRdb keeps only in-frame clonotypes and omits some of them. This table has approximately 640,000 clones, less than 95% appearing once. Germline V gene lookup returns CDR1 MNHEY and CDR2 SMNVEV (reference sequence). The CDR3 consists of 14 residues. The V end lost 6 bases, the J end lost 0 bases, and 11 bases lay between the germline ends. Together with CD45RO+ cells, CCR7-negative CD45RA+ TemRA cells were included in CD8 memory. The receptor's source is a man aged 18-30 years in good health. Some clones in this sample may be carry-over from other donors' samples. The chain combines TRBV27 with TRBJ1-2, with D possibly TRBD1 on 5 matching bases. Sequencing was carried out using memory CD8+ T cells from PBMCs. As for subset: CD45RO+ cells pooled with CCR7-negative TemRA cells. CDR3 amino acids: CASRGTEANYGYTF. As DNA, the CDR3 is TGTGCCAGCAGGGGGACCGAGGCTAACTATGGCTACACCTTC.